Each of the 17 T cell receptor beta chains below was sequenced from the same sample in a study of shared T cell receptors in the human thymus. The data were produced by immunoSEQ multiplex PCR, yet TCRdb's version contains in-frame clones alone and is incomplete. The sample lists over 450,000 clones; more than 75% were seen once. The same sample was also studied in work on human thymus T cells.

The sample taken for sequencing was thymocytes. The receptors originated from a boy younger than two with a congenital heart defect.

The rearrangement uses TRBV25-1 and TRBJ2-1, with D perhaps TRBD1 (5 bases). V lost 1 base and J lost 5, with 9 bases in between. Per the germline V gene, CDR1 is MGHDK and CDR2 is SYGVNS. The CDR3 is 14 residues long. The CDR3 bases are TGTGCCAGCAGTGAATCGACAGTCGACAATGAGCAGTTCTTC. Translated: CASSESTVDNEQFF.

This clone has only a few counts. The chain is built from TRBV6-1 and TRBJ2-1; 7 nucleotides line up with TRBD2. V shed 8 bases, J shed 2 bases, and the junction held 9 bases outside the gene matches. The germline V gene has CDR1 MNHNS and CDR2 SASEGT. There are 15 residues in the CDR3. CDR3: CASGNQAGAYNEQFF. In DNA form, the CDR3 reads TGTGCCAGCGGAAACCAGGCGGGAGCCTACAATGAGCAGTTCTTC.

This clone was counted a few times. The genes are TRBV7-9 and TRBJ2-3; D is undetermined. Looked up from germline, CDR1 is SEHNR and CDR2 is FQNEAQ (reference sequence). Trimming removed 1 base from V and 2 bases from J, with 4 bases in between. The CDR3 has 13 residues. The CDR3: CASSLGDTDTQYF. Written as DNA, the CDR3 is TGTGCCAGCAGCTTAGGCGACACAGATACGCAGTATTTT.

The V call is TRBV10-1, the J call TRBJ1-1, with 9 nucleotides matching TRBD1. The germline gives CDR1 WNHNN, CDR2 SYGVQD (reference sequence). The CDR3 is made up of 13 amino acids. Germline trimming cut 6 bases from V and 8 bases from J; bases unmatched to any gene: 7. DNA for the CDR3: TGCGCCAGCAGCAAATCGGGGACAGGGGAAGCTTTCTTT. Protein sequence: CASSKSGTGEAFF.

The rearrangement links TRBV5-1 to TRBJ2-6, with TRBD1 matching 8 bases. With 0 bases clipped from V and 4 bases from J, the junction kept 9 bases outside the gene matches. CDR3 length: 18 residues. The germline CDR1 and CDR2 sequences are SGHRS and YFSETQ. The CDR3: CASSLGTGRWRGANVLTF. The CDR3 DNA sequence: TGCGCCAGCAGCTTGGGGACAGGGAGGTGGCGAGGGGCCAACGTCCTGACTTTC.

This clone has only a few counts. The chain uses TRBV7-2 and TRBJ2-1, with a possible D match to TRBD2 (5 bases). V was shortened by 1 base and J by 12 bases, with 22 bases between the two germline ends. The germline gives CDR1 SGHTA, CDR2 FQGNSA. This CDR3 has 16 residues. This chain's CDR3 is CASSLDQAKDGIRQFF. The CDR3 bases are TGTGCCAGCAGCTTAGATCAGGCCAAAGACGGGATTAGGCAGTTCTTC.

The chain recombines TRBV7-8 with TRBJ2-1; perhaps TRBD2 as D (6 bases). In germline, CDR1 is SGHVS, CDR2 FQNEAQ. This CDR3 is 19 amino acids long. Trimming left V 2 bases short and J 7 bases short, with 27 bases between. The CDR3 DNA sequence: TGTGCCAGCAGCTTAATGTGGTATAGGCGGGAAACGGGCGGGAATGAGCAGTTCTTC. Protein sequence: CASSLMWYRRETGGNEQFF.

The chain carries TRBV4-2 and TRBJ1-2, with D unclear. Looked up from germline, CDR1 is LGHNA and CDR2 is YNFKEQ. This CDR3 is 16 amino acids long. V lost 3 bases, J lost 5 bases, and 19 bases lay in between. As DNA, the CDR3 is TGTGCCAGCAGCCACCCTCGCGGAGGGAAGGATTATGGCTACACCTTC. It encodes CASSHPRGGKDYGYTF.

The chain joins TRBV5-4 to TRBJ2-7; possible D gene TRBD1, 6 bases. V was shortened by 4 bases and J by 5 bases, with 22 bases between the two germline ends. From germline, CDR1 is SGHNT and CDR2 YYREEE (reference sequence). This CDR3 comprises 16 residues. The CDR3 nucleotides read TGTGCCAGCAGCGAAATAGATGGGGACACCTCACACGAGCAGTACTTC. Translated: CASSEIDGDTSHEQYF.

The CDR3 sequence: CASSPRTSGTTQETQYF. The CDR3 DNA reads as TGCGCCAGCAGCCCAAGGACTAGCGGGACAACCCAAGAGACCCAGTACTTC. The chain is built from TRBV5-1 and TRBJ2-5; 12 bases fit TRBD2. V lost 4 bases, J lost 1 base, and 8 bases stayed unmatched. Germline CDR1 reads SGHRS; CDR2 reads YFSETQ. CDR3 length: 17 amino acids.

This chain's CDR3 is CASSETGTSVQTQYF. The CDR3 DNA follows: TGTGCCAGCAGCGAAACCGGGACTAGTGTCCAGACCCAGTACTTC. This chain joins TRBV5-8 and TRBJ2-5, with 8 bases that match TRBD2. This CDR3 region has 15 residues. V dropped 4 bases and J dropped 6; count of bases not matched to a gene: 11. The germline V gene has CDR1 SGHTS and CDR2 YDEGEE.

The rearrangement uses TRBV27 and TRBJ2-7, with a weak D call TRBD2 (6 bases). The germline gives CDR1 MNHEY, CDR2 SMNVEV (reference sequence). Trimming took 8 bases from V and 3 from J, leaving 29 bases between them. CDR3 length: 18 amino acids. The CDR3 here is CASASHPATGLRGYEQYF. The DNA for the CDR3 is TGTGCCAGCGCCTCCCACCCGGCTACGGGACTGAGGGGCTACGAGCAGTACTTC.

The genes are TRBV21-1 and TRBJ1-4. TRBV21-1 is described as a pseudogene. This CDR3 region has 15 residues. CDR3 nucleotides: TGTGCCAGCAGCATGCGGGCTGGGACTAATGAAAAACTGTTTTTT. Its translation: CASSMRAGTNEKLFF.

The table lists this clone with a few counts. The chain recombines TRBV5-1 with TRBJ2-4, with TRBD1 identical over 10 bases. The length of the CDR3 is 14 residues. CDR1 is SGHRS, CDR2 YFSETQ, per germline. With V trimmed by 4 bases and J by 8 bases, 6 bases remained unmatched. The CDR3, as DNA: TGCGCCAGCAGCGCGGGACAGGGGAGAGACATTCAGTACTTC. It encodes CASSAGQGRDIQYF.

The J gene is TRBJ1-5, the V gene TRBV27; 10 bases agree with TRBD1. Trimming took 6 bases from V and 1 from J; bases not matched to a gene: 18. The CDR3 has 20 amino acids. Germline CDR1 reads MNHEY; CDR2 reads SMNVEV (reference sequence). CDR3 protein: CASRAEPGQGILYSNQPQHF. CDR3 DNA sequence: TGTGCCAGCAGGGCCGAACCGGGACAGGGGATCTTATACAGCAATCAGCCCCAGCATTTT.

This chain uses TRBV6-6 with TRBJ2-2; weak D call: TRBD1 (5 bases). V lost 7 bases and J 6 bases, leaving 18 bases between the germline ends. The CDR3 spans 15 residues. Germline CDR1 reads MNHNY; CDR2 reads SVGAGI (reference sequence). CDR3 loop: CASTTVRRGPGELFF. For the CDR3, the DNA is TGTGCCAGCACTACGGTGAGAAGGGGCCCCGGGGAGCTGTTTTTT.

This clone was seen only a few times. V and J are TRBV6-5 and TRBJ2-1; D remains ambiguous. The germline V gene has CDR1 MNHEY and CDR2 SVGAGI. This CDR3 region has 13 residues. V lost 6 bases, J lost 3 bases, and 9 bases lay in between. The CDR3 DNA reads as TGTGCCAGCAGAGTAGCTTTCTACAATGAGCAGTTCTTC. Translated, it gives CASRVAFYNEQFF.